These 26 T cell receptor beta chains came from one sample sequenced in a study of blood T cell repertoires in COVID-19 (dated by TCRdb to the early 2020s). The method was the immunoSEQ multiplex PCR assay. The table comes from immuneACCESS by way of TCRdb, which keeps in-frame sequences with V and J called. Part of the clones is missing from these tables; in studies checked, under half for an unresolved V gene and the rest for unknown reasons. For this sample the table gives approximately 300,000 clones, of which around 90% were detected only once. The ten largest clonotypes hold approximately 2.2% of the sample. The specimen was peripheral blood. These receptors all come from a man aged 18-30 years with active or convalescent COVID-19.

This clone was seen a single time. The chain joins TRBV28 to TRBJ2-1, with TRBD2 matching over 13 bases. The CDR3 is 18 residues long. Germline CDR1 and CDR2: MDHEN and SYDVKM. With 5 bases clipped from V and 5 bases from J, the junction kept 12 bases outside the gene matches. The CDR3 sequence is CASSRGRLAGGGHNEQFF. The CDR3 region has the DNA TGTGCCAGCAGTAGGGGGCGACTAGCGGGAGGTGGGCACAATGAGCAGTTCTTC.

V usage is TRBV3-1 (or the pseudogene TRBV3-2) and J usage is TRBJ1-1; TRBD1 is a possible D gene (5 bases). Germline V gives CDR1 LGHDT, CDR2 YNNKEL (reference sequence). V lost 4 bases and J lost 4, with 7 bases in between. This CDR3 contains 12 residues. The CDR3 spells CASSRGGTEAFF. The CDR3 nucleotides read TGTGCCAGCAGCCGGGGGGGCACTGAAGCTTTCTTT.

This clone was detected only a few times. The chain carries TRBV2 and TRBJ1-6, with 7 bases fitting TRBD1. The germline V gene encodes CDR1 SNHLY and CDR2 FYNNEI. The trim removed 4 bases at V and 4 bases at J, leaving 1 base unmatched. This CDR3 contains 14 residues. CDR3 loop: CASSVDRYNSPLHF. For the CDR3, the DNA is TGTGCCAGCAGTGTGGACAGGTATAATTCACCCCTCCACTTT. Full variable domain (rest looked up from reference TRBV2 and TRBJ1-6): EPEVTQTPSHQVTQMGQEVILRCVPISNHLYFYWYRQILGQKVEFLVSFYNNEISEKSEIFDDQFSVERPDGSNFTLKIRSTKLEDSAMYFCASSVDRYNSPLHFGNGTRLTVT.

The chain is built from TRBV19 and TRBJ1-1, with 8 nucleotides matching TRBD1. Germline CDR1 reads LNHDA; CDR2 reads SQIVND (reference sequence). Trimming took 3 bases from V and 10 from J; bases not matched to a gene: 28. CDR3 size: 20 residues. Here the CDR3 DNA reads TGTGCCAGTAGTATTAGAGCAGGGGGCTACGATTTAGTTCTCGCCCGGGGAGCTTTCTTT. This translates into CASSIRAGGYDLVLARGAFF.

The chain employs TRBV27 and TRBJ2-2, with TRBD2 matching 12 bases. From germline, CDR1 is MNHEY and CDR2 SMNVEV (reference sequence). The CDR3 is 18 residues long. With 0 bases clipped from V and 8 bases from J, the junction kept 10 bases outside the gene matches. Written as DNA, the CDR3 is TGTGCCAGCAGTTTATCGATTCCCCTAGCGGGAGGGAGGGGGGAGCTGTTTTTT. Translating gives CASSLSIPLAGGRGELFF.

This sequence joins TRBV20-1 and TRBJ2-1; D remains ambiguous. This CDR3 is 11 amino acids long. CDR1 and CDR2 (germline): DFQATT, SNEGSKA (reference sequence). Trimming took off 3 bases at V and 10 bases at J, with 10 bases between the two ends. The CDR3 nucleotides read TGCAGTGCTAGGCTCGTAGCAGAGCAGTTCTTC. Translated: CSARLVAEQFF.

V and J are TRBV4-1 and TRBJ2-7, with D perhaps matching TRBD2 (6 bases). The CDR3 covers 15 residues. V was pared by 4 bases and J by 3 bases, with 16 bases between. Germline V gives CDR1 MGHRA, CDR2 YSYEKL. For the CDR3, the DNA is TGCGCCAGCAGCCTCGTCCTAGTGGGAGGCTACGAGCAGTACTTC. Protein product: CASSLVLVGGYEQYF.

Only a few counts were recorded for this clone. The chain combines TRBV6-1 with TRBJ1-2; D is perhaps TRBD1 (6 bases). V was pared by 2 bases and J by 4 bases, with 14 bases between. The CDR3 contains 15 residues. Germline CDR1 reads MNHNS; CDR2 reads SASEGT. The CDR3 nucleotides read TGTGCCAGCAGTGAACTTCTGGTCAGGGGCTATGGCTACACCTTC. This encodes CASSELLVRGYGYTF.

The CDR3 region is CASSTRLAGYNEQFF. The CDR3 nucleotides are TGTGCCAGCAGCACTCGACTAGCGGGATACAATGAGCAGTTCTTC. The chain is built from TRBV11-2 and TRBJ2-1; the match to TRBD2 covers 11 bases. The trim removed 5 bases at V and 4 bases at J, leaving 4 bases unmatched. The CDR3 is made up of 15 amino acids. CDR1 is SGHAT, CDR2 FQNNGV, per germline.

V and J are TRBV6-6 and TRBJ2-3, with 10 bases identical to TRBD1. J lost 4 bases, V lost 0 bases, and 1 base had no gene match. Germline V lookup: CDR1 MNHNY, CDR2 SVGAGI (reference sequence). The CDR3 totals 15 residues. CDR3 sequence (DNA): TGTGCCAGCAGTTACTCCGGACAGGGGGCAGATACGCAGTATTTT. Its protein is CASSYSGQGADTQYF.

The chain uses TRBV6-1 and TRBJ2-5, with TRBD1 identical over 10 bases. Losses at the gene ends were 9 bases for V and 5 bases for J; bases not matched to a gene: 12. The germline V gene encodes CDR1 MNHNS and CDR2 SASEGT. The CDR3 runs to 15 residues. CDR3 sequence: CASQGRGTGVETQYF. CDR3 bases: TGTGCCAGTCAGGGTCGCGGGACAGGGGTGGAGACCCAGTACTTC.

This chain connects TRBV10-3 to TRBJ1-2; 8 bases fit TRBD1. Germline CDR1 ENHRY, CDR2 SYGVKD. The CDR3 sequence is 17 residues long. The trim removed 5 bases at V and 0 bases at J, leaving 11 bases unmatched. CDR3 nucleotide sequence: TGTGCCATCAGTCACTCGGACAGGGAACTAGCTAACTATGGCTACACCTTC. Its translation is CAISHSDRELANYGYTF.

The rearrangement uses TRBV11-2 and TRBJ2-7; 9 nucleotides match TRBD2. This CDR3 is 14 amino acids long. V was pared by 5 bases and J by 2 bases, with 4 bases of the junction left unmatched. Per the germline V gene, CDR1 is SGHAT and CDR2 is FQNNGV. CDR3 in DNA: TGTGCCAGCAGCCCAGGACTAGCGACCTACGAGCAGTACTTC. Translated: CASSPGLATYEQYF.

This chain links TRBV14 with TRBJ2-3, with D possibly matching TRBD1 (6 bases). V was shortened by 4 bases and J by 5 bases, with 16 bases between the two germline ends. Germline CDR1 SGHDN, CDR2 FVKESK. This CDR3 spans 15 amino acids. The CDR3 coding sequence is TGTGCCAGCAGCCGTCTAGGGGGTTCGGGAGATACGCAGTATTTT. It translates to CASSRLGGSGDTQYF.

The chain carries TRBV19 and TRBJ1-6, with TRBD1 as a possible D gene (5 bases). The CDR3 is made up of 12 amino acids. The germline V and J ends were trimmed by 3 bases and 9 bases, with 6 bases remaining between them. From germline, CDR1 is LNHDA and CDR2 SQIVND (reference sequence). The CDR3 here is CASSIRGSPLHF. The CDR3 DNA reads TGTGCCAGTAGTATTAGGGGTTCACCCCTCCACTTT.

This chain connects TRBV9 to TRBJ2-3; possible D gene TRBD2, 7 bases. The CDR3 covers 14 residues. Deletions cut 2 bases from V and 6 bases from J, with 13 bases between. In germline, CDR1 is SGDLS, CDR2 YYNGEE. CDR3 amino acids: CASSVSGRGDTQYF. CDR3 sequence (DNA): TGTGCCAGCAGCGTGAGTGGGAGGGGGGATACGCAGTATTTT.

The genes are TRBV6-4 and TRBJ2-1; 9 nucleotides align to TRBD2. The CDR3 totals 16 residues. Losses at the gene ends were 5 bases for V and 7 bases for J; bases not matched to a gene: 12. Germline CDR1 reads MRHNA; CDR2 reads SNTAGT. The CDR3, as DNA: TGTGCCAGCAGTTCGATAGGTGGCGGGGGGGCAAATGAGCAGTTCTTC. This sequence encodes CASSSIGGGGANEQFF.

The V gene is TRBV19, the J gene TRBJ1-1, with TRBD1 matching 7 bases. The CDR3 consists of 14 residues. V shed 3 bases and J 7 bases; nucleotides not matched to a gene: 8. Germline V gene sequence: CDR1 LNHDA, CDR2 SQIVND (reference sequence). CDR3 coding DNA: TGTGCCAGTAGTATTAGACAGGGTGAGGGTGAAGCTTTCTTT. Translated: CASSIRQGEGEAFF. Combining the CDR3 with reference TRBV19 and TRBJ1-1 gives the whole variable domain DGGITQSPKYLFRKEGQNVTLSCEQNLNHDAMYWYRQDPGQGLRLIYYSQIVNDFQKGDIAEGYSVSREKKESFPLTVTSAQKNPTAFYLCASSIRQGEGEAFFGQGTRLTVV.

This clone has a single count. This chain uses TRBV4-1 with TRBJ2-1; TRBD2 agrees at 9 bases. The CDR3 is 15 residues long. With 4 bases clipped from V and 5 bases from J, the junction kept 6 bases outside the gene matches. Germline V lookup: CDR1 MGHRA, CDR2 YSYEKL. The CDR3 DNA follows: TGCGCCAGCAGCCTCGAGACTAGCGGTCACAATGAGCAGTTCTTC. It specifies CASSLETSGHNEQFF.

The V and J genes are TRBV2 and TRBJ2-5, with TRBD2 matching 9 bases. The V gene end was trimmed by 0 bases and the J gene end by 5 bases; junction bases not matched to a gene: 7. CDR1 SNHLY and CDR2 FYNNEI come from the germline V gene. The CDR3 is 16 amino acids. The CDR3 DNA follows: TGTGCCAGCAGTGAAGCGCTAGCGGGGAAGAGGGAGACCCAGTACTTC. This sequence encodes CASSEALAGKRETQYF.

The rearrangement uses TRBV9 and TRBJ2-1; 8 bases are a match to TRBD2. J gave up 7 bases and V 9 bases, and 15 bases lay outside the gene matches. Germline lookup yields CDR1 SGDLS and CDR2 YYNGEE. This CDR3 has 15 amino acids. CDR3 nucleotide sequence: TGTGCCATCAACACCGGGACTAGTTGTACGAATGAGCAGTTCTTC. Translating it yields CAINTGTSCTNEQFF.

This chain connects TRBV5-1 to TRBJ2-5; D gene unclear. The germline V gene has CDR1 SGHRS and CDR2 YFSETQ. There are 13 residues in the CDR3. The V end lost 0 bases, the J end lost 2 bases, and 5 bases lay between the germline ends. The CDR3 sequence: CASSLALQETQYF. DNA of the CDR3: TGCGCCAGCAGCTTGGCCCTTCAAGAGACCCAGTACTTC.

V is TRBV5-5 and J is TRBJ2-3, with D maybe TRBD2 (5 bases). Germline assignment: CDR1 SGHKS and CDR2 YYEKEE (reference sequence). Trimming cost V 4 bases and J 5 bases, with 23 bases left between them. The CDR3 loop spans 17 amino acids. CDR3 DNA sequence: TGTGCCAGCAGCCTGAGCCCCTTTCGGGAAGGTTTAGATACGCAGTATTTT. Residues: CASSLSPFREGLDTQYF.

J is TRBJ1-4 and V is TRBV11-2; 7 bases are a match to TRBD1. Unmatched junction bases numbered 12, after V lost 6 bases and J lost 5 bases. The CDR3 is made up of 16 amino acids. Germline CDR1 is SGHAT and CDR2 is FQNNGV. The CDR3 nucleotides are TGTGCCAGCAGTCATAACCCGGGACAGTTGAATGAAAAACTGTTTTTT. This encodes CASSHNPGQLNEKLFF.

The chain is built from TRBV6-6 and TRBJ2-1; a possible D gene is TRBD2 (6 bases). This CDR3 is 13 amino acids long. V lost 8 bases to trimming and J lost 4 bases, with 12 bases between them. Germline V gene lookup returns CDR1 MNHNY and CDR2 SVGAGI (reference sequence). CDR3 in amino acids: CASGGTLYNEQFF. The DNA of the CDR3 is TGTGCCAGCGGTGGGACTCTTTACAATGAGCAGTTCTTC.

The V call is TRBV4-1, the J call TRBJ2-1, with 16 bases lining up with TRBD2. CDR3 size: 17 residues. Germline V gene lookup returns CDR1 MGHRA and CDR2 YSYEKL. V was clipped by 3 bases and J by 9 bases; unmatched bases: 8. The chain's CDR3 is CASSHLGTSGGAGEQFF. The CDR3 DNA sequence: TGCGCCAGCAGCCACCTCGGGACTAGCGGGGGGGCCGGTGAGCAGTTCTTC.